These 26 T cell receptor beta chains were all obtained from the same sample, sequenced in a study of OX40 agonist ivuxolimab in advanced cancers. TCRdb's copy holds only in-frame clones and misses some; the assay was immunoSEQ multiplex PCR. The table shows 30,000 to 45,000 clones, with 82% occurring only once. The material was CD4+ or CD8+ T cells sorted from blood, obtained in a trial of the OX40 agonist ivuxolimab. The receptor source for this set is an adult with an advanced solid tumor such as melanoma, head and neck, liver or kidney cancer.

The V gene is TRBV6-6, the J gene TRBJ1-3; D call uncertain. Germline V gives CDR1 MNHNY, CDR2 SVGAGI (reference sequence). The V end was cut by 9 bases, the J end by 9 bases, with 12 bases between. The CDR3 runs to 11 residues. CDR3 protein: CASTNGVTIYF. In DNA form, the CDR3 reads TGTGCCAGTACAAATGGAGTCACCATATATTTT.

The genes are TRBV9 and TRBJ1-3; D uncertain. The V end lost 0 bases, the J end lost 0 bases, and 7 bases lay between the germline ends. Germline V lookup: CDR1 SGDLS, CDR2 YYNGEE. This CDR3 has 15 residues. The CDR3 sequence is CASSVGHRSGNTIYF. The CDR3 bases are TGTGCCAGCAGCGTAGGACATCGCTCTGGAAACACCATATATTTT.

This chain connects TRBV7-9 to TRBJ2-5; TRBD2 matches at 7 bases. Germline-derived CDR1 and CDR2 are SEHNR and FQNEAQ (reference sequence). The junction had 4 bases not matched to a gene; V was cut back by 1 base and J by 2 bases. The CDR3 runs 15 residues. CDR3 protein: CASSLGLAPQETQYF. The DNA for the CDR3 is TGTGCCAGCAGCTTAGGACTAGCCCCTCAAGAGACCCAGTACTTC.

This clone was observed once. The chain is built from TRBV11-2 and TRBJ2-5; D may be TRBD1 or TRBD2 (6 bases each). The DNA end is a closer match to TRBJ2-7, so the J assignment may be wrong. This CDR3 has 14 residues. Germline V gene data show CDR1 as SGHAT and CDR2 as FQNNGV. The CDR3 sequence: CASSPGDNSYEQYF. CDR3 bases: TGTGCCAGCAGCCCGGGGGACAACTCCTACGAGCAGTACTTC.

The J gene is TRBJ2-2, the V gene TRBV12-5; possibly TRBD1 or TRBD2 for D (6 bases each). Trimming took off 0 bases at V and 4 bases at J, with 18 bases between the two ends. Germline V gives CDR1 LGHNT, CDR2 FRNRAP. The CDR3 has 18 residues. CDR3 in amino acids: CASGLVVLGGRGTGELFF. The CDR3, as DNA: TGTGCTAGTGGTTTGGTAGTCTTAGGGGGGCGAGGCACCGGGGAGCTGTTTTTT. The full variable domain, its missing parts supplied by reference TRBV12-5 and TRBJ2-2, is DARVTQTPRHKVTEMGQEVTMRCQPILGHNTVFWYRQTMMQGLELLAYFRNRAPLDDSGMPKDRFSAEMPDATLATLKIQPSEPRDSAVYFCASGLVVLGGRGTGELFFGEGSRLTVL.

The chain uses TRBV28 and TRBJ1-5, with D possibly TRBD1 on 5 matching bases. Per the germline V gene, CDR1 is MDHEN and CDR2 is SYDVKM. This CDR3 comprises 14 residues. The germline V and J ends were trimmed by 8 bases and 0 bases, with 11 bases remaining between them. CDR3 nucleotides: TGTGCCAGCCAGACAGCTTATAGCAATCAGCCCCAGCATTTT. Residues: CASQTAYSNQPQHF.

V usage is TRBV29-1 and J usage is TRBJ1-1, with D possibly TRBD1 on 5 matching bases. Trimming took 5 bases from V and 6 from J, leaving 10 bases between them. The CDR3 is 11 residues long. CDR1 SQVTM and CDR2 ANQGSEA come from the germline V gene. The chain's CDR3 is CSVRSGAEAFF. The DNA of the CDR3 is TGCAGCGTTCGTTCGGGGGCTGAAGCTTTCTTT.

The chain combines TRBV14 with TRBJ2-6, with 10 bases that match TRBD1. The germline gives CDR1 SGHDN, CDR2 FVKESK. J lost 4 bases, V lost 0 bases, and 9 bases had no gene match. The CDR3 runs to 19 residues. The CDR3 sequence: CASSQDSRQGAPGANVLTF. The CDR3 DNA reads TGTGCCAGCAGCCAAGATAGCCGACAGGGGGCGCCCGGGGCCAACGTCCTGACTTTC.

The CDR3 bases are TGTGCCAGCAGCCCCACAGGTTCCAAAAACATTCAGTACTTC. Protein product: CASSPTGSKNIQYF. The gene calls are TRBV11-3 and TRBJ2-4; TRBD1 might be the D (5 bases). V dropped 5 bases and J dropped 2 bases, with 10 bases sitting between them. The germline V gene encodes CDR1 SGHNT and CDR2 YENEEA. The CDR3 is 14 amino acids. Using reference TRBV11-3 and TRBJ2-4 for the parts outside the CDR3, the full variable domain is EAGVVQSPRYKIIEKKQPVAFWCNPISGHNTLYWYLQNLGQGPELLIRYENEEAVDDSQLPKDRFSAERLKGVDSTLKIQPAELGDSAVYLCASSPTGSKNIQYFGAGTRLSVL.

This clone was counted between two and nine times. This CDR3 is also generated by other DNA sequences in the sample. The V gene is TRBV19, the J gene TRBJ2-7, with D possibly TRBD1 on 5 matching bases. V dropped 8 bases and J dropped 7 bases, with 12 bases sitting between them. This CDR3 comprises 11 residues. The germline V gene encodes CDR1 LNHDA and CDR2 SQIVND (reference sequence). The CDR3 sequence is CASGTGSEQYF. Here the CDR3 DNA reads TGTGCCAGTGGAACAGGTAGTGAGCAGTACTTC.

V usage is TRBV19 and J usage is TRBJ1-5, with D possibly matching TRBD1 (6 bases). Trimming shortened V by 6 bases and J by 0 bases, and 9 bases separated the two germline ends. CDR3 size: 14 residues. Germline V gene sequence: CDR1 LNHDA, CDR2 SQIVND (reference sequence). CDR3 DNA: TGTGCCAGTAGAGGACAGCCTAGCAATCAGCCCCAGCATTTT. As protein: CASRGQPSNQPQHF.

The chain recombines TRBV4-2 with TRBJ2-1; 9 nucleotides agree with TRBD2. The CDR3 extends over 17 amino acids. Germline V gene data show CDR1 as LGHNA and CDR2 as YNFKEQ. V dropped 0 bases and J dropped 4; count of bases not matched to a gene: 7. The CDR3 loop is CASSQELTSGLYNEQFF. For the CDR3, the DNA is TGTGCCAGCAGCCAAGAACTCACTAGCGGGTTGTACAATGAGCAGTTCTTC.

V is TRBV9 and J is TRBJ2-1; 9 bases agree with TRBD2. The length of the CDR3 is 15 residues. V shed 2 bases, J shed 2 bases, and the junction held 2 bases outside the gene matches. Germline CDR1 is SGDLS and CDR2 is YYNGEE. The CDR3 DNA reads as TGTGCCAGCAGCGTGAGCGGGGGGACCTACAATGAGCAGTTCTTC. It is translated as CASSVSGGTYNEQFF.

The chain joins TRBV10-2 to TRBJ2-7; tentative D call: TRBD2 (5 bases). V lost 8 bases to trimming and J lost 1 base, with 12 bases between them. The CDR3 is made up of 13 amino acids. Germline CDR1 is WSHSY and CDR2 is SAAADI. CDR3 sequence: CASEGLASYEQYF. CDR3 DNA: TGCGCCAGCGAAGGACTGGCATCCTACGAGCAGTACTTC.

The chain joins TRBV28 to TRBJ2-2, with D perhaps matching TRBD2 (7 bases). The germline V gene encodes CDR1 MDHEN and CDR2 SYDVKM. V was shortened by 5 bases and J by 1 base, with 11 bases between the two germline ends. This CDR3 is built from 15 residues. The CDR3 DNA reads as TGTGCCAGCAGTCCGGGGGGCATGAACACCGGGGAGCTGTTTTTT. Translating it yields CASSPGGMNTGELFF.

CDR3 sequence: CASSLVGQGRNEQFF. CDR3 coding DNA: TGTGCCAGCAGCTTAGTCGGACAGGGGAGGAATGAGCAGTTCTTC. The rearrangement uses TRBV7-9 and TRBJ2-1; 9 bases fit TRBD1. V lost 1 base to trimming and J lost 7 bases; unmatched junction nucleotides: 5. The CDR3 has 15 amino acids. CDR1 and CDR2 (germline): SEHNR, FQNEAQ (reference sequence).

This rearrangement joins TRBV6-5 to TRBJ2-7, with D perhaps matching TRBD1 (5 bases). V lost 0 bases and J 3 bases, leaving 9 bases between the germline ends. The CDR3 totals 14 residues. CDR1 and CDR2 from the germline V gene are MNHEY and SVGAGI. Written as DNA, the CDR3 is TGTGCCAGCAGTTACTCGACAGTCAGCTACGAGCAGTACTTC. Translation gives CASSYSTVSYEQYF.

The CDR3 loop is CASSPAPVGNQPQHF. In DNA form, the CDR3 reads TGTGCCAGCAGCCCCGCCCCCGTGGGCAATCAGCCCCAGCATTTT. The rearrangement joins TRBV27 to TRBJ1-5; D not certain. The CDR3 has 15 residues. CDR1 is MNHEY and CDR2 is SMNVEV in the germline V gene (reference sequence). The V and J ends lost 6 bases and 2 bases respectively, with 14 bases between them.

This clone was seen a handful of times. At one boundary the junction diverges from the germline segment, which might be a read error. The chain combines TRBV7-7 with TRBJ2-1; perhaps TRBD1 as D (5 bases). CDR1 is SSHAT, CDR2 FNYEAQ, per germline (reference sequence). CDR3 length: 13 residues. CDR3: CASSLGPQGEQFF. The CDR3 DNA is TGTGCTAGCAGCTTAGGCCCCCAGGGTGAGCAGTTCTTC. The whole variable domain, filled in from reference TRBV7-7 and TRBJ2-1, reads GAGVSQSPRYKVTKRGQDVTLRCDPISSHATLYWYQQALGQGPEFLTYFNYEAQPDKSGLPSDRFSAERPEGSISTLTIQRTEQRDSAMYRCASSLGPQGEQFFGPGTRLTVL.

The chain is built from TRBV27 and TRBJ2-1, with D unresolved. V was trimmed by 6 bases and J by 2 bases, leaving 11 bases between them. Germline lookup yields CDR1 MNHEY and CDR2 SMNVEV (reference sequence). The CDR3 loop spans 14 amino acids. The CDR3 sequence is CASRGSGTYNEQFF. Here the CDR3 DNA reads TGTGCCAGCAGAGGTAGTGGGACCTACAATGAGCAGTTCTTC.

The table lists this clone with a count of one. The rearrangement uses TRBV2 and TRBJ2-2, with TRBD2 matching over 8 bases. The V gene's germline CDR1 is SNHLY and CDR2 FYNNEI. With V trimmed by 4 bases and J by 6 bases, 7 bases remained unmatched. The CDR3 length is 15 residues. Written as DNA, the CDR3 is TGTGCCAGCAGTGTCTCGGGGGGGCCCGCCGGGGAGCTGTTTTTT. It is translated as CASSVSGGPAGELFF.

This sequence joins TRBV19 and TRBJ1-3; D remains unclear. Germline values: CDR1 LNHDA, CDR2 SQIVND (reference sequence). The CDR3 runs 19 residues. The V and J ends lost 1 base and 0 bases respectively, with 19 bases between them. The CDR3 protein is CASSIAGRGLGLSGNTIYF. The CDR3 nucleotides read TGTGCCAGTAGTATAGCTGGTAGAGGGTTGGGCCTCTCTGGAAACACCATATATTTT.

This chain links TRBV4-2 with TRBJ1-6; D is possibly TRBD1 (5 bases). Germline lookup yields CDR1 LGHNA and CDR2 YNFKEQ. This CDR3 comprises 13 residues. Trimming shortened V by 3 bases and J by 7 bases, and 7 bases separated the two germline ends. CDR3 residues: CASSHGDNSPLHF. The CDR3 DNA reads TGTGCCAGCAGCCACGGGGACAATTCACCCCTCCACTTT.

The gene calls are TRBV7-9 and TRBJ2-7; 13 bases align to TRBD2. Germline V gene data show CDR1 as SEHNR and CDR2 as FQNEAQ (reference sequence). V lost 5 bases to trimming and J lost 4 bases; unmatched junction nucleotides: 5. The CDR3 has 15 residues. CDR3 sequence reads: CASSSRTSGSYEQYF. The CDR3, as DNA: TGTGCCAGCAGCAGCCGGACTAGCGGGAGTTACGAGCAGTACTTC.

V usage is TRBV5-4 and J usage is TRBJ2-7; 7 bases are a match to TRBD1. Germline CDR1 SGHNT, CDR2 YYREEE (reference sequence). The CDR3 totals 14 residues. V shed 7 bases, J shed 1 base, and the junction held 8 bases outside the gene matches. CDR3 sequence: CASGPKTGSYEQYF. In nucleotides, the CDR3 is TGTGCCAGCGGCCCTAAGACAGGGTCCTACGAGCAGTACTTC.

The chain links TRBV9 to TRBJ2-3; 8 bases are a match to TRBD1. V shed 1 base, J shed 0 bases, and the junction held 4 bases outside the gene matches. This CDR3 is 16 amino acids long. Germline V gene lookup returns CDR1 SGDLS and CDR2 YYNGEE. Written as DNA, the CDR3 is TGTGCCAGCAGCGTAAGGACAGGGCATAGCACAGATACGCAGTATTTT. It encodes CASSVRTGHSTDTQYF.